These 29 T cell receptor beta chains were sequenced from one sample in a study of blood T cell repertoires in COVID-19. Measured with immunoSEQ multiplex PCR; TCRdb has only the in-frame clones, and not every one. The table records under 150,000 clones, 70% to 90% of them present only once. Sequenced material: peripheral blood. These receptor sequences come from a woman in her 70s who had recovered from COVID-19.

The chain employs TRBV27 and TRBJ1-6, with 8 positions matching TRBD1. The V segment lost 3 bases and the J segment 8 bases; nucleotides outside the gene matches: 6. CDR1 and CDR2 (germline): MNHEY, SMNVEV (reference sequence). This CDR3 spans 15 amino acids. The CDR3 protein is CASSFFGQGDSPLHF. DNA for the CDR3: TGTGCCAGCAGTTTTTTTGGACAGGGTGATTCACCCCTCCACTTT.

The V call is TRBV3-1 (or the pseudogene TRBV3-2), the J call TRBJ2-1; TRBD2 matches at 10 bases. CDR3 length: 15 residues. CDR1 LGHDT and CDR2 YNNKEL come from the germline V gene (reference sequence). V lost 4 bases, J lost 7 bases, and 7 bases stayed unmatched. The CDR3 loop reads CASSPSGRAHNEQFF. In nucleotides, the CDR3 is TGTGCCAGCAGCCCCAGCGGGAGGGCCCATAATGAGCAGTTCTTC.

The rearrangement uses TRBV4-2 and TRBJ1-1, with 9 bases that match TRBD1. Germline V lookup: CDR1 LGHNA, CDR2 YNFKEQ. V shed 4 bases, J shed 1 base, and the junction held 4 bases outside the gene matches. The CDR3 sequence is 15 residues long. CDR3 coding DNA: TGTGCCAGCAGCCTGCTGGGACAGGGGAACACTGAAGCTTTCTTT. This sequence encodes CASSLLGQGNTEAFF.

V gene TRBV3-1 (or the pseudogene TRBV3-2) combines with J gene TRBJ2-1, with TRBD2 matching 7 bases. The CDR3 extends over 14 amino acids. CDR1 is LGHDT, CDR2 YNNKEL, per germline (reference sequence). The junction had 6 bases not matched to a gene; V was cut back by 1 base and J by 9 bases. As DNA, the CDR3 is TGTGCCAGCAGCCAAGGGGGGGGTTTAGGTGAGCAGTTCTTC. Translation: CASSQGGGLGEQFF.

The chain is built from TRBV6-6 and TRBJ1-5; TRBD1 is a possible D gene (6 bases). Germline V gene sequence: CDR1 MNHNY, CDR2 SVGAGI (reference sequence). V dropped 8 bases and J dropped 3 bases, with 14 bases sitting between them. This CDR3 has 14 residues. The CDR3 here is CASLLGGLNQPQHF. In DNA, the CDR3 is TGTGCCAGCCTACTGGGGGGGCTCAATCAGCCCCAGCATTTT.

The chain recombines TRBV4-3 with TRBJ1-4; TRBD1 matches at 9 bases. The germline gives CDR1 LGHNA, CDR2 YSLEER. With V trimmed by 3 bases and J by 8 bases, 10 bases remained unmatched. This CDR3 has 16 amino acids. CDR3 nucleotide sequence: TGCGCCAGCAGCCACCGACACAGGGGGCCTGGAGAAAAACTGTTTTTT. This codes for CASSHRHRGPGEKLFF.

The chain is built from TRBV5-1 and TRBJ1-2, with D perhaps TRBD1 (6 bases). The CDR3 sequence is 13 residues long. The germline CDR1 and CDR2 sequences are SGHRS and YFSETQ. Trimming cost V 0 bases and J 6 bases, with 9 bases left between them. CDR3 sequence reads: CASSLASGDGYTF. CDR3 bases: TGCGCCAGCAGCTTGGCATCAGGGGATGGCTACACCTTC. The entire variable domain, with the rest obtained from reference TRBV5-1 and TRBJ1-2, is as follows: KAGVTQTPRYLIKTRGQQVTLSCSPISGHRSVSWYQQTPGQGLQFLFEYFSETQRNKGNFPGRFSGRQFSNSRSEMNVSTLELGDSALYLCASSLASGDGYTFGSGTRLTVV.

V is TRBV11-2 and J is TRBJ2-3; D may be TRBD2 (5 bases). Germline V lookup: CDR1 SGHAT, CDR2 FQNNGV. There are 15 residues in the CDR3. V shed 3 bases and J shed 4 bases, with 14 bases lying between them. The CDR3 loop reads CASSLWMGEADTQYF. The DNA of the CDR3 is TGTGCCAGCAGCTTGTGGATGGGAGAAGCAGATACGCAGTATTTT.

This chain uses TRBV4-1 with TRBJ2-5, with D possibly matching TRBD2 (6 bases). The germline CDR1 and CDR2 sequences are MGHRA and YSYEKL. V was clipped by 1 base and J by 3 bases, with 9 bases between them. This CDR3 has 14 amino acids. DNA for the CDR3: TGCGCCAGCAGCCAAGTGGGGGGTGAAGAGACCCAGTACTTC. Amino acids: CASSQVGGEETQYF.

The V and J genes are TRBV4-2 and TRBJ1-3, with D unclear. The CDR3 is made up of 15 amino acids. CDR1 and CDR2 (germline): LGHNA, YNFKEQ. Trimming took off 0 bases at V and 6 bases at J, with 12 bases between the two ends. CDR3 DNA sequence: TGTGCCAGCAGCCAAGAGCCACATGATCTAAACACCATATATTTT. Its translation is CASSQEPHDLNTIYF.

The chain uses TRBV29-1 and TRBJ2-7; possibly TRBD2 for D (5 bases). This CDR3 spans 14 amino acids. V was pared by 0 bases and J by 6 bases, with 15 bases between. Germline-derived CDR1 and CDR2 are SQVTM and ANQGSEA. CDR3 nucleotide sequence: TGCAGCGTTGAAGATCTCTTAGGAGGAGGCGAGCAGTACTTC. Translating gives CSVEDLLGGGEQYF.

The genes are TRBV4-2 and TRBJ2-5; D might be TRBD2 (5 bases). This CDR3 region has 14 residues. Germline V gene sequence: CDR1 LGHNA, CDR2 YNFKEQ. Trimming pared 2 bases from V and 0 bases from J, leaving 7 bases between. The CDR3 region is CASSQRRDQETQYF. The CDR3 bases are TGTGCCAGCAGCCAAAGGCGGGACCAAGAGACCCAGTACTTC.

This chain uses TRBV3-1 (or the pseudogene TRBV3-2) with TRBJ2-3; TRBD1 is a possible D gene (6 bases). Looked up from germline, CDR1 is LGHDT and CDR2 is YNNKEL (reference sequence). V was clipped by 1 base and J by 3 bases, with 11 bases between them. CDR3 length equals 15 residues. The CDR3 DNA follows: TGTGCCAGCAGCCAAGGGGCAGGGGCTACAGATACGCAGTATTTT. Its protein product is CASSQGAGATDTQYF.

The rearrangement joins TRBV19 to TRBJ1-5; 7 bases align to TRBD1. Germline V CDR1 and CDR2: LNHDA, SQIVND (reference sequence). The CDR3 is 16 residues long. After removal of 2 bases from V and 10 bases from J, the junction contained 14 bases not matched to a gene. The CDR3 nucleotides are TGTGCCAGTAGTATACTATGGGACAGACTAATCAATCCCCAGCATTTT. It codes for CASSILWDRLINPQHF.

Turning to this clone: One junction end does not reproduce the germline sequence, and a read error may be involved. The genes are TRBV5-8 and TRBJ1-5, with 7 nucleotides matching TRBD1. CDR3 length equals 13 residues. Germline V gives CDR1 SGHTS, CDR2 YDEGEE. The DNA of the CDR3 is TGTGCCAGCAGCTTTTCCCCGGGACAGCTCCAGCATTTT. Translating gives CASSFSPGQLQHF.

This chain links TRBV6-5 with TRBJ1-6, with TRBD1 as a possible D gene (5 bases). This CDR3 contains 16 residues. In germline, CDR1 is MNHEY, CDR2 SVGAGI. Trimming left V 0 bases short and J 7 bases short, with 13 bases between. CDR3 sequence reads: CASSYSSGEGNSPLHF. In DNA, the CDR3 is TGTGCCAGCAGTTACTCGTCTGGGGAGGGGAATTCACCCCTCCACTTT.

The chain links TRBV7-2 to TRBJ1-2, with a tentative D call TRBD1 (6 bases). Germline-derived CDR1 and CDR2 are SGHTA and FQGNSA. V was cut by 3 bases and J by 2 bases, with 13 bases left in between. The CDR3 is 15 residues long. In DNA form, the CDR3 reads TGTGCCAGCAGCTTTTCCGACAGGTTGAACTATGGCTACACCTTC. Amino acid sequence: CASSFSDRLNYGYTF.

The chain carries TRBV19 and TRBJ2-6; TRBD1 matches 8 bases. CDR1 and CDR2 from the germline V gene are LNHDA and SQIVND (reference sequence). Trimming cost V 4 bases and J 0 bases; bases outside gene matches: 8. CDR3 length: 18 amino acids. CDR3 bases: TGTGCCAGTAGTAGGACAGGGACCCTGAACTCTGGGGCCAACGTCCTGACTTTC. Translating it yields CASSRTGTLNSGANVLTF.

V gene TRBV5-1 combines with J gene TRBJ1-2; unclear D gene. The CDR3 extends over 13 amino acids. The germline V gene has CDR1 SGHRS and CDR2 YFSETQ. The V gene lost 0 bases and the J gene lost 2 bases, with 5 bases spanning the gap. The CDR3 region is CASSLGHNYGYTF. CDR3 nucleotides: TGCGCCAGCAGCTTGGGACACAACTATGGCTACACCTTC.

The V and J genes are TRBV19 and TRBJ2-7; TRBD1 agrees at 10 bases. Trimming cost V 5 bases and J 1 base; bases outside gene matches: 11. This CDR3 comprises 17 residues. The germline V gene has CDR1 LNHDA and CDR2 SQIVND (reference sequence). The CDR3 region is CASSPIATGGKSYEQYF. CDR3 DNA sequence: TGTGCCAGTAGTCCGATTGCGACAGGGGGCAAATCCTACGAGCAGTACTTC.

The rearrangement uses TRBV6-2 or TRBV6-3 and TRBJ1-5, with TRBD1 as a possible D gene (5 bases). CDR1 is MNHEY, CDR2 SVGEGT, per germline. The CDR3 loop spans 13 amino acids. V lost 4 bases and J lost 5, with 9 bases in between. The CDR3 nucleotides are TGTGCCAGCAGTTCCGGGGGGTATCAGCCCCAGCATTTT. Translated, it gives CASSSGGYQPQHF.

The chain links TRBV30 to TRBJ1-1; D gene uncertain. The germline V gene has CDR1 GTSNPN and CDR2 SVGIG (reference sequence). V was shortened by 0 bases and J by 7 bases, with 18 bases between the two germline ends. The CDR3 loop spans 15 amino acids. The CDR3 sequence: CAWSVRMTGYGEAFF. CDR3 nucleotide sequence: TGTGCCTGGAGTGTAAGGATGACCGGGTATGGTGAAGCTTTCTTT.

This chain uses TRBV4-3 with TRBJ1-1; TRBD1 matches at 7 bases. The CDR3 has 12 residues. Germline assignment: CDR1 LGHNA and CDR2 YSLEER. The V and J ends lost 4 bases and 9 bases, in that order; junction bases with no gene match: 5. CDR3 in amino acids: CASSPHRGKAFF. The CDR3 nucleotides read TGCGCCAGCAGCCCTCACAGGGGAAAAGCTTTCTTT.

This chain joins TRBV28 and TRBJ1-2; 7 bases agree with TRBD1. Germline V gene lookup returns CDR1 MDHEN and CDR2 SYDVKM. V was clipped by 6 bases and J by 0 bases; unmatched bases: 28. The CDR3 loop spans 22 amino acids. This CDR3 reads CASSPSRGQSYKGQEANYGYTF. As DNA, the CDR3 is TGTGCCAGCAGCCCCAGTAGGGGGCAGTCCTATAAAGGGCAGGAGGCTAACTATGGCTACACCTTC.

The chain combines TRBV30 with TRBJ2-1; possible D gene TRBD1, 6 bases. The V end was cut by 2 bases, the J end by 2 bases, with 13 bases between. The germline V gene has CDR1 GTSNPN and CDR2 SVGIG (reference sequence). The CDR3 loop spans 15 amino acids. CDR3: CAWSWHRVTYNEQFF. In DNA, the CDR3 is TGTGCCTGGAGTTGGCACAGGGTAACCTACAATGAGCAGTTCTTC.

The CDR3 region has the DNA TGTGCCTGGAATGAACAGGGGAACACTGAAGCTTTCTTT. Translating it yields CAWNEQGNTEAFF. The chain recombines TRBV30 with TRBJ1-1; a weak D match, TRBD1 (6 bases). Germline CDR1 GTSNPN, CDR2 SVGIG (reference sequence). This CDR3 comprises 13 residues. The V gene lost 4 bases and the J gene lost 1 base, with 10 bases spanning the gap. Full variable domain (outside the CDR3, taken from reference TRBV30 and TRBJ1-1): SQTIHQWPATLVQPVGSPLSLECTVEGTSNPNLYWYRQAAGRGLQLLFYSVGIGQISSEVPQNLSASRPQDRQFILSSKKLLLSDSGFYLCAWNEQGNTEAFFGQGTRLTVV.

J is TRBJ1-6 and V is TRBV7-9; D might be TRBD1 (5 bases). CDR1 and CDR2 from the germline V gene are SEHNR and FQNEAQ (reference sequence). The CDR3 runs 13 residues. Trimming pared 1 base from V and 8 bases from J, leaving 6 bases between. CDR3 sequence reads: CASSLGQHSPLHF. The CDR3 coding sequence is TGTGCCAGCAGCTTAGGACAGCATTCACCCCTCCACTTT.

This clone was picked up a small number of times. The rearrangement links TRBV7-9 to TRBJ1-3; 7 nucleotides line up with TRBD1. CDR1 is SEHNR, CDR2 FQNEAQ, per germline (reference sequence). V trimming: 5 bases; J trimming: 12 bases; junction bases outside the gene matches: 4. This CDR3 is 11 amino acids long. CDR3 DNA sequence: TGTGCCAGCAGCCCCGGGGACAGCATATATTTT. This encodes CASSPGDSIYF.

The chain joins TRBV28 to TRBJ1-4; no definite D call. The V end was cut by 9 bases, the J end by 10 bases, with 15 bases between. Germline-derived CDR1 and CDR2 are MDHEN and SYDVKM. The CDR3 runs 12 residues. CDR3 nucleotides: TGTGCCAGTAAGGATGGAGTTGGAAAACTGTTTTTT. It codes for CASKDGVGKLFF.